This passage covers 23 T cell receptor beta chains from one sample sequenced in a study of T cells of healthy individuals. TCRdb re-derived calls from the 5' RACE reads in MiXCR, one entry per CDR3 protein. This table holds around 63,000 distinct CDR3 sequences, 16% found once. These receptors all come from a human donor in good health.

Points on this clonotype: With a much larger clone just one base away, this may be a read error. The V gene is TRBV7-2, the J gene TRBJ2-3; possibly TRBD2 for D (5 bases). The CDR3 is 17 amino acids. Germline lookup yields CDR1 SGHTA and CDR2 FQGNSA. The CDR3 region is CASSLTRTWASTDTRYF. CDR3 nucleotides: TGTGCCAGCAGCTTGACCCGAACCTGGGCTAGCACAGATACGCGGTATTTT.

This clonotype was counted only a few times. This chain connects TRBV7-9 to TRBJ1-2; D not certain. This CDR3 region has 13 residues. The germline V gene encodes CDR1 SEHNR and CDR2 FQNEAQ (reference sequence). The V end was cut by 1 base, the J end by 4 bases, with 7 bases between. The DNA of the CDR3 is TGTGCCAGCAGCTTAGATAGCCTCTATGGCTACACCTTC. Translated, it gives CASSLDSLYGYTF.

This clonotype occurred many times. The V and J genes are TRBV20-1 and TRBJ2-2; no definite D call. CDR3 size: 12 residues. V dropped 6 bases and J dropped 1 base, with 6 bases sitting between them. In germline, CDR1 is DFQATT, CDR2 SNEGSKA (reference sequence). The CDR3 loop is CSAFGNTGELFF. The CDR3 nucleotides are TGCAGTGCATTCGGGAACACCGGGGAGCTGTTTTTT.

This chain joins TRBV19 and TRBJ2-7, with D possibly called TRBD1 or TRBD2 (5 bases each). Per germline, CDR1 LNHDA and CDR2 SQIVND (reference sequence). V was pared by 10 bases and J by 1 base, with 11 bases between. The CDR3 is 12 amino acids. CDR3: CATRDGSYEQYF. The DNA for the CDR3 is TGTGCCACCCGGGACGGATCCTACGAGCAGTACTTC.

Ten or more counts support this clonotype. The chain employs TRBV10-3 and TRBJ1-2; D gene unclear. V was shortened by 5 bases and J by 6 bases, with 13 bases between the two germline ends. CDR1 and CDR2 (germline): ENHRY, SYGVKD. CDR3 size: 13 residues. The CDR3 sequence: CAISTGRRDGYTF. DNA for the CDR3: TGTGCCATCAGTACCGGACGGAGAGATGGCTACACCTTC.

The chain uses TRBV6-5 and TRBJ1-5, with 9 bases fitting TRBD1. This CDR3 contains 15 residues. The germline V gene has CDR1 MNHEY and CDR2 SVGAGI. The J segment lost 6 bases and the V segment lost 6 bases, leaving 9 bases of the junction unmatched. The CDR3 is CASSRRQGEGQPQHF. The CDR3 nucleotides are TGTGCCAGCAGCCGTCGACAGGGGGAGGGTCAGCCCCAGCATTTT.

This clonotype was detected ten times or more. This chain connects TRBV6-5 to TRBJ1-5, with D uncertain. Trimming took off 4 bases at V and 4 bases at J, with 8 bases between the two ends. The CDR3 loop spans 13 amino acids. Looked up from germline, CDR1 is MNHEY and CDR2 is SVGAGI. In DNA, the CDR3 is TGTGCCAGCAGTTCAAGGGAGAATCAGCCCCAGCATTTT. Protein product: CASSSRENQPQHF.

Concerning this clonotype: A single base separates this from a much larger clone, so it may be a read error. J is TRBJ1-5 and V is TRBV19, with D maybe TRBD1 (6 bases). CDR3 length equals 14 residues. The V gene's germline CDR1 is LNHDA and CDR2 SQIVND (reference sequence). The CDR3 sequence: CAAHQGMSNKPQHF. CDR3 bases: TGTGCCGCCCATCAGGGGATGAGCAATAAGCCCCAGCATTTT.

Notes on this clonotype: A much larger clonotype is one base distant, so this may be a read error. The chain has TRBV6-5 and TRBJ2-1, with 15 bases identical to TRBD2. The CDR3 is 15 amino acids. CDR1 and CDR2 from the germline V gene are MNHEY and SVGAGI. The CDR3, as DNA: TGTGCCAGCAGTTCTACATCCGGGACTAGCGGGGGGCTATCCTTC. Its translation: CASSSTSGTSGGLSF.

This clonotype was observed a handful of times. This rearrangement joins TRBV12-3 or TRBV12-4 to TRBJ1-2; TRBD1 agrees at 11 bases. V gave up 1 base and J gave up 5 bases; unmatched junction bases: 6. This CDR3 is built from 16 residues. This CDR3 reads CASSLGDRGISYGYTF. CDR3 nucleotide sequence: TGTGCCAGCAGTTTAGGGGACAGGGGGATCTCGTATGGCTACACCTTC.

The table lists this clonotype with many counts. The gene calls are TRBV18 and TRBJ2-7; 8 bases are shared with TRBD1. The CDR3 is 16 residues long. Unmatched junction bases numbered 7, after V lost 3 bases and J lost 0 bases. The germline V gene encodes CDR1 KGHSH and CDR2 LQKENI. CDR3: CASSPLDRGSSYEQYF. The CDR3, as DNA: TGTGCCAGCTCACCCCTAGACAGGGGAAGCTCCTACGAGCAGTACTTC. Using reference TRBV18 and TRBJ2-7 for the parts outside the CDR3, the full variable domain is NAGVMQNPRHLVRRRGQEARLRCSPMKGHSHVYWYRQLPEEGLKFMVYLQKENIIDESGMPKERFSAEFPKEGPSILRIQQVVRGDSAAYFCASSPLDRGSSYEQYFGPGTRLTVT.

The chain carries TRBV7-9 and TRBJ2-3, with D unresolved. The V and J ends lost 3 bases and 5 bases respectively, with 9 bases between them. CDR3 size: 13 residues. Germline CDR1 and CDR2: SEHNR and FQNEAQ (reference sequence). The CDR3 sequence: CASSFRAQDTQYF. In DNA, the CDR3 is TGTGCCAGCAGCTTTAGAGCGCAAGATACGCAGTATTTT.

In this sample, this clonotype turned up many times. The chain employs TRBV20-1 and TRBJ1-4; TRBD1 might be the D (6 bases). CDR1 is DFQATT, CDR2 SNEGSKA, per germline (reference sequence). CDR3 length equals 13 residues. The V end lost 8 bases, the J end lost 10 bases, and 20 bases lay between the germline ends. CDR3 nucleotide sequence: TGCAGTACCAGCGAGGGACATATGGGAAAACTGTTTTTT. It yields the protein CSTSEGHMGKLFF.

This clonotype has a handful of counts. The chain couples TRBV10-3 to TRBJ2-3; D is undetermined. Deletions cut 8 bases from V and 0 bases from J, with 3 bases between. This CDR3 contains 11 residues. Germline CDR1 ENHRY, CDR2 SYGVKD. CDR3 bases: TGTGCCATCCGGAGCACAGATACGCAGTATTTT. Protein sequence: CAIRSTDTQYF.

The CDR3 reads CASNGQGYGYTF. The CDR3 nucleotides are TGTGCCAGCAACGGGCAGGGCTATGGCTACACCTTC. The chain combines TRBV5-5 with TRBJ1-2; D perhaps matches TRBD1 (5 bases). Trimming left V 6 bases short and J 4 bases short, with 10 bases between. Germline-derived CDR1 and CDR2 are SGHKS and YYEKEE (reference sequence). This CDR3 is 12 amino acids long.

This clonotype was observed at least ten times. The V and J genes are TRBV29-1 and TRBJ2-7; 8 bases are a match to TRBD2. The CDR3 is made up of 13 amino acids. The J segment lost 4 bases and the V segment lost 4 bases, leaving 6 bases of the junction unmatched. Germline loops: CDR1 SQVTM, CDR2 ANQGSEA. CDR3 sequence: CSVGSGGEYEQYF. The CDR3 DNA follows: TGCAGCGTTGGTTCGGGAGGGGAGTACGAGCAGTACTTC.

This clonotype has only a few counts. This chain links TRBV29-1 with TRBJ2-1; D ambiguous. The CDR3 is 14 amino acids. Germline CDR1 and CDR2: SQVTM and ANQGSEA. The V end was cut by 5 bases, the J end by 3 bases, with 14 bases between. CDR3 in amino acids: CSVTQPGLYNEQFF. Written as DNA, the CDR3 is TGCAGCGTTACCCAGCCGGGTCTCTACAATGAGCAGTTCTTC.

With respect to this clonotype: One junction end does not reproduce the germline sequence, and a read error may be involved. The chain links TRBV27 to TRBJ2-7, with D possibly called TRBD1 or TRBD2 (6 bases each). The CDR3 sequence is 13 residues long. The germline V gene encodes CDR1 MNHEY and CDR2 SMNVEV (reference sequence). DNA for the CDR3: TGTGCCACCAGTTTAGGGGGGATCTACGAGCAGTACTTC. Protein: CATSLGGIYEQYF.

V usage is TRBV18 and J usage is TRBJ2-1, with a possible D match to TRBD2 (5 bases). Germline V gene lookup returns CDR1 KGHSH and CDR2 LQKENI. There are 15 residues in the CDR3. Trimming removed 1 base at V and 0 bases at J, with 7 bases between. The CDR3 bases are TGTGCCAGCTCACCACAAGGGAGCTCCTACAATGAGCAGTTCTTC. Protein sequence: CASSPQGSSYNEQFF.

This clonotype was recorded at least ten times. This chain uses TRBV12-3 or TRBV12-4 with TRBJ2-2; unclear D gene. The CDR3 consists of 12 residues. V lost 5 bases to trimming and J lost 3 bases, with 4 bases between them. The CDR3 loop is CASSGYTGELFF. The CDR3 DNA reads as TGTGCCAGCAGTGGATACACCGGGGAGCTGTTTTTT.

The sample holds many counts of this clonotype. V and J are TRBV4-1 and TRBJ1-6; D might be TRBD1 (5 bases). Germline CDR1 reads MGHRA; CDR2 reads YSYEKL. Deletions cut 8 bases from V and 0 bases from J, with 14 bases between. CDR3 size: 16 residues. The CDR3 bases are TGCGCCAGCTCGGGGCAGATTAGCTCCTATAATTCACCCCTCCACTTT. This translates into CASSGQISSYNSPLHF.

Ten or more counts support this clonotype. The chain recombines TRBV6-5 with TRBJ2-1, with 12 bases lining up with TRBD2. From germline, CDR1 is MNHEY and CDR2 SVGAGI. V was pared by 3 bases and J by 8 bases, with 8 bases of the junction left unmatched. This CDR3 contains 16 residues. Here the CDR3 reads CASSYARLAGDDEQFF. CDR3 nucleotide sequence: TGTGCCAGCAGTTATGCCCGACTAGCGGGAGATGATGAGCAGTTCTTC.

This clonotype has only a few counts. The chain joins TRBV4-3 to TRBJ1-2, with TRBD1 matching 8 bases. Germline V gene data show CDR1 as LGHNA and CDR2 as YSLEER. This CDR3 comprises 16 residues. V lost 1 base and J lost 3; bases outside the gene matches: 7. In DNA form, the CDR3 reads TGCGCCAGCAGCCAAGGGACAGGGCCTCCCCACTATGGCTACACCTTC. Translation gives CASSQGTGPPHYGYTF.